This TCR beta chain was obtained from a study of T cell responses to AZD1222 COVID-19 vaccine. Study outcomes and limitations: None of the repertoires were sampled until the peak T cell response had passed.

Germline CDR1 SGHDT, CDR2 YYEEEE. The CDR3 is 14 residues long. Trimming shortened V by 1 base and J by 3 bases, and 11 bases separated the two germline ends. Sequencing was performed with immunoSEQ multiplex PCR; in TCRdb, only in-frame clones are kept and a portion is missing. The data contain 250,000 or so clones, more than 80% of them singletons. Worth noting for this clone: Its specificity is unknown.

The chain recombines TRBV5-6 with TRBJ2-7; tentative D call: TRBD2 (7 bases). This sequence originates from an adult in good health. This specimen was peripheral blood, taken on day 0 of AZD1222 vaccination. This CDR3 is CASSLSGTIYEQYF. The CDR3 nucleotides are TGTGCCAGCAGCTTGAGCGGGACAATCTACGAGCAGTACTTC.